This passage covers 4 T cell receptor beta chains from one sample sequenced in a study of post-analysis software for immune sequencing data. No antigen has been identified for these receptors. Regarding the study as a whole: Patients had higher frequencies than controls of five TRBV segments, including TRBV5-6, TRBV5-1 and TRBV20-1.

Unique-molecular-identifier-tagged TCR beta cDNA libraries were used. TCRdb re-called the PCR reads with MiXCR, one entry per CDR3 protein. Of hundreds of thousands of distinct CDR3 sequences listed, roughly three fifths were seen once; the top ten hold around 10%. The specimen was blood. Source of these receptors: a girl aged 2 to 10 with multiple sclerosis.

This clonotype was detected only once. The CDR3 region has the DNA TGCAGTGCCCAGGAGGGCAGCTCCTACAATGAGCAGTTCTTC. Protein: CSAQEGSSYNEQFF. The rearrangement links TRBV20-1 to TRBJ2-1; possibly TRBD2 for D (6 bases). Germline V CDR1 and CDR2: DFQATT, SNEGSKA (reference sequence). The CDR3 runs to 14 residues. Deletions cut 6 bases from V and 0 bases from J, with 12 bases between.

This chain joins TRBV12-3 or TRBV12-4 and TRBJ1-2; no clear D. Trimming left V 8 bases short and J 1 base short, with 17 bases between. CDR3 length equals 15 residues. CDR3 loop: CASCEEYSFNYGYTF. The CDR3 DNA is TGTGCCAGCTGCGAGGAGTATAGCTTTAACTATGGCTACACCTTC.

The genes are TRBV15 and TRBJ2-1, with D perhaps matching TRBD2 (5 bases). Trimming stripped 2 bases from V and 7 bases from J, with 6 bases between. Germline CDR1 and CDR2: LNHNV and YYDKDF (reference sequence). CDR3 length: 12 residues. The CDR3 region is CATSRRENEQFF. In nucleotides, the CDR3 is TGTGCCACCAGCAGACGGGAAAATGAGCAGTTCTTC.

The V and J genes are TRBV24-1 and TRBJ2-1; a possible D gene is TRBD1 (6 bases). Germline assignment: CDR1 KGHDR and CDR2 SFDVKD. The CDR3 is made up of 12 amino acids. V lost 7 bases to trimming and J lost 9 bases, with 12 bases between them. Here the CDR3 reads CATREQGCEQFF. CDR3 nucleotides: TGTGCCACCAGGGAACAGGGCTGTGAGCAGTTCTTC.